This T cell receptor beta chain was found in a study of siplizumab effects on memory and regulatory T cells. The data were produced by immunoSEQ multiplex PCR, yet TCRdb's version contains in-frame clones alone and is incomplete. Of tens of thousands of clones in the sample, 95% are singletons; the top ten hold about 18%. This CDR3 region has 13 residues. Germline loops: CDR1 SGHRS, CDR2 YFSETQ. Trimming shortened V by 4 bases and J by 3 bases, and 11 bases separated the two germline ends. This sequence was found in a human donor in good health. The chain employs TRBV5-1 and TRBJ2-7; D is uncertain. Sequenced sample: CD8+ T cells sorted from blood. CDR3 DNA: TGCGCCAGCAGCGTGCTTGACGGCTACGAGCAGTACTTC. Encoded protein: CASSVLDGYEQYF.